This TCR beta chain comes out of a study of CD8 T cells in Susac syndrome. When the RNA was reverse transcribed, random hexamers were used with an input of about 0.5 to 1 ug. TCRdb used MiXCR to reprocess the immunoSEQ multiplex PCR reads, holding one entry per CDR3 protein. The sample includes approximately 200,000 distinct CDR3 sequences, 80% to 95% of them seen just once. The germline CDR1 and CDR2 sequences are MNHNY and SVGAGI (reference sequence). V gave up 2 bases and J gave up 7 bases; unmatched junction bases: 13. This CDR3 contains 16 residues. CD8+ and CD4+ T cells taken from blood had their TCR beta sequenced.

The chain employs TRBV6-6 and TRBJ2-7, with TRBD1 matching 8 bases. The sequence was collected from a human donor with multiple sclerosis. Input material: CD8+ T cells from PBMCs. For the CDR3, the DNA is TGTGCCAGCAGTTACCGCGTTGGACAGGGTGAGGGAGAGCAGTACTTC. Its translation is CASSYRVGQGEGEQYF.